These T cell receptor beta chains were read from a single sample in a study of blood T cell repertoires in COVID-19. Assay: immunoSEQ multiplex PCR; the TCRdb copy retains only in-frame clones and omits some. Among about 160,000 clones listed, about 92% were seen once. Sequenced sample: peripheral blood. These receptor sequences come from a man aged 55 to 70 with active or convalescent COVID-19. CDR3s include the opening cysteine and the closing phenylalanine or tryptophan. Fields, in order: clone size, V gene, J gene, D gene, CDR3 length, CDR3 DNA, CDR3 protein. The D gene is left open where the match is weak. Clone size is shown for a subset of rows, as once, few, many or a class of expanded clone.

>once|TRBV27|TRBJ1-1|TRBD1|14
TGTGCCAGCAGTCAGGGACAGGCGAACACTGAAGCTTTCTTT
CASSQGQANTEAFF
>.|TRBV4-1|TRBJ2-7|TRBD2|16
TGCGCCAGCAGCCAAGACCTGACTAGCGGGAGGCGCGAGCAGTACTTC
CASSQDLTSGRREQYF
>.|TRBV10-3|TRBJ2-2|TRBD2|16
TGTGCCATCAATCAAGGGACTAGCGGGGGAACCGGGGAGCTGTTTTTT
CAINQGTSGGTGELFF
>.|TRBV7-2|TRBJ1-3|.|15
TGTGCCAGCACCCCGACGGGGACTTCTGGAAACACCATATATTTT
CASTPTGTSGNTIYF
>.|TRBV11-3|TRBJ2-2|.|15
TGTGCCAGCAGCTTAGCGACAGGGAGGACCGGGGAGCTGTTTTTT
CASSLATGRTGELFF
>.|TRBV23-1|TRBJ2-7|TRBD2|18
TGCGCCAGCAGTCACTTGAGACGACTAGCGGGAGGGCCCAACGAGCAGTACTTC
CASSHLRRLAGGPNEQYF
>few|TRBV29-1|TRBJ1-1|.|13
TGCAGCGGTAGTAGCAGGACTGACACTGAAGCTTTCTTT
CSGSSRTDTEAFF
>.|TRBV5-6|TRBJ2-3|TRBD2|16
TGTGCCAGCAGCCCTTCAAGACTAGCGGGAGCGGATACGCAGTATTTT
CASSPSRLAGADTQYF
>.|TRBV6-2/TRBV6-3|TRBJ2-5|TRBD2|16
TGTGCCAGCAGTTACGGGCTAGCGGGTCCTCAAGAGACCCAGTACTTC
CASSYGLAGPQETQYF
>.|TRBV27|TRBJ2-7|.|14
TGTGCCAGCAGTTTACAGCCCAGCGTGTACGAGCAGTACTTC
CASSLQPSVYEQYF
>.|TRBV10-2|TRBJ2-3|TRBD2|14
TGCGCCAGCACCGGGGCGGGGGGCACAGATACGCAGTATTTT
CASTGAGGTDTQYF
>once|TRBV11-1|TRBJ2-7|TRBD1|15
TGTGCCAGCAGCTTAGAGGGGGACAGGGACTACGAGCAGTACTTC
CASSLEGDRDYEQYF
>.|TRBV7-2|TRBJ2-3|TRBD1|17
TGTGCCAGCAGCTTGATCGACAGGGGGCGGGTTGGATCGACGCAGTATTTT
CASSLIDRGRVGSTQYF
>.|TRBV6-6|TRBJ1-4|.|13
TGTGCCAGCAGTTCCAGGGGTAATGAAAAACTGTTTTTT
CASSSRGNEKLFF
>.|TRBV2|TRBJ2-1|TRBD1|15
TGTGCCAGCAGCCAGGGACAGGGGGGCTACAATGAGCAGTTCTTC
CASSQGQGGYNEQFF
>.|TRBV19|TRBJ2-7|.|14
TGTGCCAGTAGAAATAGGGGGGGGGACCACGAGCAGTACTTC
CASRNRGGDHEQYF
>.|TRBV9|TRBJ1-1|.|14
TGTGCCAGCAGCGTAGGGAGATCCCGCACTGAAGCTTTCTTT
CASSVGRSRTEAFF
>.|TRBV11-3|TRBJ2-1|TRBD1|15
TGTGCCAGCAGCCCACGACAGGGTTCAAAGGGTGAGCAGTTCTTC
CASSPRQGSKGEQFF
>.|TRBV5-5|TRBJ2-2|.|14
TGTGCCAGCAGCTCTTTCAGGGTCACCGGGGAGCTGTTTTTT
CASSSFRVTGELFF
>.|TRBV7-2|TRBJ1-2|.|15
TGTGCCAGCAGCTCGGGAGCTGGGGCGCCCTATGGCTACACCTTC
CASSSGAGAPYGYTF
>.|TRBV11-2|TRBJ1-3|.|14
TGTGCCAGCAGCCCCCCCAGCTCTGGAAACACCATATATTTT
CASSPPSSGNTIYF
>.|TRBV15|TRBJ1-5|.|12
TGTGCCACCAGCCGAACAGGGTGGCCCCAGCATTTT
CATSRTGWPQHF
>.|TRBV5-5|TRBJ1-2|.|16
TGTGCCAGCAGCTTGGATCCTAGGAACAGCGGCGGTGGCTACACCTTC
CASSLDPRNSGGGYTF
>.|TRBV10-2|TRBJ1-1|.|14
TGCGCCAGCACCGGGGCAGGGGTGAACACTGAAGCTTTCTTT
CASTGAGVNTEAFF
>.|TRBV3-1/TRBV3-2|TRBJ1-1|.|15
TGTGCCAGCAGCCAAAGACAGGCGGACAACACTGAAGCTTTCTTT
CASSQRQADNTEAFF
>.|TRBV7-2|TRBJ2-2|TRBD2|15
TGTGCCAGCAGCTCTAGCGGGAGTCGCCCCGGGGAGCTGTTTTTT
CASSSSGSRPGELFF
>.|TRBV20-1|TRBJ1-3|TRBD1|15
TGCAGTGCTAGTAAACCGACAGGGTCTGGAAACACCATATATTTT
CSASKPTGSGNTIYF
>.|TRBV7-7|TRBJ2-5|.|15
TGTGCCAGCAGCCCAGGAAGCGGGCAAGGGGAGACCCAGTACTTC
CASSPGSGQGETQYF
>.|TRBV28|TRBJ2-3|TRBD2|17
TGTGCCAGCAGGGGGGCTAGCGGGAGGGTACAGGCAGATACGCAGTATTTT
CASRGASGRVQADTQYF
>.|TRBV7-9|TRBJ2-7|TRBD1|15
TGTGCCAGCAGCCTGGGGACAGGGGGCTTATACGAGCAGTACTTC
CASSLGTGGLYEQYF
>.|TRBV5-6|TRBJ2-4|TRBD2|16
TGTGCCAGCAGCACTAGCGGGAGGATTTCCAAAAACATTCAGTACTTC
CASSTSGRISKNIQYF
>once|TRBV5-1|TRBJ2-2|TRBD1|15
TGCGCCAGCAGCTTTACAGGGGTGAACACCGGGGAGCTGTTTTTT
CASSFTGVNTGELFF
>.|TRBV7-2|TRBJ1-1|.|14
TGTGCCAGCAGCCTTCGGACAGAGTCCACTGAAGCTTTCTTT
CASSLRTESTEAFF
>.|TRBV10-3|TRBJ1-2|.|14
TGTGCCATCAAGGTAGACAGCGGGCGCTATGGCTACACCTTC
CAIKVDSGRYGYTF
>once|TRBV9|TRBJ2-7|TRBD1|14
TGTGCCAGCAGCGCCGGACAGGGGAACTACGAGCAGTACTTC
CASSAGQGNYEQYF
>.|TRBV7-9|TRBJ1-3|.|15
TGTGCCAGCAGCCCCCTGGCGGACTCTGGAAACACCATATATTTT
CASSPLADSGNTIYF
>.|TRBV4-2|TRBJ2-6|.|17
TGTGCCAGCAGCCAACGGACAGTCGACTCTGGGGCCAACGTCCTGACTTTC
CASSQRTVDSGANVLTF
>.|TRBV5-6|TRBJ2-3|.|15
TGTGCCAGCAGCTTCCGTGGCCTTCACACAGATACGCAGTATTTT
CASSFRGLHTDTQYF
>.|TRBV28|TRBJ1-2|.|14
TGTGCCAGCAGTAAGGGGGGGTTAAGGAATGGCTACACCTTC
CASSKGGLRNGYTF
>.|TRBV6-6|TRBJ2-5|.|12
TGTGCCAGCACCAGAGGTCCAGAGACCCAGTACTTC
CASTRGPETQYF
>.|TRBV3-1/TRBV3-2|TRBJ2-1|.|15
TGTGCCAGCAGCCAAGATTACCTAAATTACAATGAGCAGTTCTTC
CASSQDYLNYNEQFF
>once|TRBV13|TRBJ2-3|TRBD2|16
TGTGCCAGCAGCTTAGCCTTAGCGGGAGGGCCAAATACGCAGTATTTT
CASSLALAGGPNTQYF
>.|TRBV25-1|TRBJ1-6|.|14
TGTGCCAGCAGTCTTCCGGGCTATAATTCACCCCTCCACTTT
CASSLPGYNSPLHF
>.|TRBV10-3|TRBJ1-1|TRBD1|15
TGTGCCATCAGTCCCGGGACAGAAGGGAACACTGAAGCTTTCTTT
CAISPGTEGNTEAFF
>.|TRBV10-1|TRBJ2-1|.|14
TGCGCCAGCAGTGATTCTAACTTTTACAATGAGCAGTTCTTC
CASSDSNFYNEQFF
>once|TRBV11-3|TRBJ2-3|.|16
TGTGCCAGCAGCTTAGATGGGGGGGGGCCCACAGATACGCAGTATTTT
CASSLDGGGPTDTQYF
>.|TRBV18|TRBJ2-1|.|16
TGTGCCAGCTCACCACTGACTAGTCTTGAAGGGAATGAGCAGTTCTTC
CASSPLTSLEGNEQFF
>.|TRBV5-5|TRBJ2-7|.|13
TGTGCCAGCAATGGGGGGGCGGCCTACGAGCAGTACTTC
CASNGGAAYEQYF
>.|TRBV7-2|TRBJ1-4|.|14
TGTGCCAGCAGCTTGCAGGCAACTAATGAAAAACTGTTTTTT
CASSLQATNEKLFF
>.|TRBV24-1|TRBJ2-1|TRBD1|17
TGTGCCACCAGTGATCGAGGACAGGGGAGCTCCTACAATGAGCAGTTCTTC
CATSDRGQGSSYNEQFF
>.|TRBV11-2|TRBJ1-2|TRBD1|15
TGTGCCAGCAGCTTAGTGGGCAGGGGGTCTGGGGGCTACACCTTC
CASSLVGRGSGGYTF
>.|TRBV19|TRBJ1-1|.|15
TGTGCCAGTAGTATAGAAGGGGACATGAACACTGAAGCTTTCTTT
CASSIEGDMNTEAFF
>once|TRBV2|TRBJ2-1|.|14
TGTGCCAGCAGTGAAGAATTAGGGGCAGGGGACACGTTCTTC
CASSEELGAGDTFF
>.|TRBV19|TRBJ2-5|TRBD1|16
TGTGCCAGTAGTACGGATCAGACAGGGACATTGGAGACCCAGTACTTC
CASSTDQTGTLETQYF
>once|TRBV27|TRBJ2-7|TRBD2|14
TGTGCCAGCCGCCCCGGGACTAGCGTCTACGAGCAGTACTTC
CASRPGTSVYEQYF
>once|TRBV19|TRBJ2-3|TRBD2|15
TGTGCCAGTAGTATCGGCGGGAGCGGTGCAGATACGCAGTATTTT
CASSIGGSGADTQYF
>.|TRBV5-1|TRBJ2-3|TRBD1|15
TGCGCCAGCAGCGGACAGGGGGCGAGCGCAGATACGCAGTATTTT
CASSGQGASADTQYF
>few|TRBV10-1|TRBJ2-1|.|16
TGCGCCAGCAGTGAGTCCCTAGCTCCTTCCTACAATGAGCAGTTCTTC
CASSESLAPSYNEQFF
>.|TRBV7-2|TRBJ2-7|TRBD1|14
TGTGCCAGCGGCCGGACAGGGGGTTCCTACGAGCAGTACTTC
CASGRTGGSYEQYF
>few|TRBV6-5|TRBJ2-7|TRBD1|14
TGTGCCAACATGAAGTCGGACAGGGTGCACGAGCAGTACTTC
CANMKSDRVHEQYF